The rows below give T cell receptor beta chains drawn from one sample of a study of neurological immune-mediated disorders. TCRdb passed the 5' RACE reads through MiXCR, listing each CDR3 protein once. The top ten hold 2% to 2.5% of the sample, which has approximately 40,000 distinct CDR3 sequences, less than 5% seen once. The sample taken for sequencing was PBMCs. The receptors derive from a man younger than 40 with multiple sclerosis. Each CDR3 is given with its conserved first and last residue. D genes are given only for firm matches. Rows may omit the clone size; those that give it use once, few, many or a size class.

TRBV5-1	many	NA	TRBJ1-3	CASSLDGAAGNTIYF	TGCGCCAGCAGCTTAGATGGGGCCGCTGGAAACACCATATATTTT
TRBV5-4	many	NA	TRBJ2-2	CASSSASGRAGELFF	TGTGCCAGCAGTTCGGCTTCGGGTCGGGCCGGGGAGCTGTTTTTT
TRBV5-1	many	TRBD1	TRBJ1-5	CASSQDRGSNQPQHF	TGCGCCAGCAGCCAGGACAGGGGAAGCAATCAGCCCCAGCATTTT
TRBV7-2	few	NA	TRBJ1-2	CASSPSQNGYTF	TGTGCCAGCAGCCCCAGTCAAAATGGCTACACCTTC
TRBV5-1	few	TRBD1	TRBJ2-2	CASSTGTGGNTGELFF	TGCGCCAGCAGCACAGGGACAGGGGGCAACACCGGGGAGCTGTTTTTT
TRBV20-1	many	TRBD2	TRBJ2-3	CSARRTSGYGDTQYF	TGCAGTGCTAGAAGGACTAGCGGGTACGGCGATACGCAGTATTTT
TRBV5-1	NA	NA	TRBJ1-6	CASSLEGKDSPLNF	TGCGCCAGCAGCTTGGAGGGGAAGGATTCACCCCTCAACTTT
TRBV12-3/TRBV12-4	many	NA	TRBJ2-3	CASSLGSSWDTQYF	TGTGCCAGCAGTTTAGGGTCTAGCTGGGATACGCAGTATTTT
TRBV5-1	many	NA	TRBJ1-1	CASSEQTEAFF	TGCGCCAGCAGCGAACAAACTGAAGCTTTCTTT
TRBV29-1	NA	NA	TRBJ2-3	CSVPGALLTDTQYF	TGCAGCGTTCCTGGGGCCCTCCTTACAGATACGCAGTATTTT
TRBV20-1	many	NA	TRBJ1-1	CSASLGSRNTEAFF	TGCAGTGCTAGTTTAGGGTCGAGGAACACTGAAGCTTTCTTT
TRBV13	NA	NA	TRBJ1-6	CASSLGQGNSPLHF	TGTGCCAGCAGCTTAGGCCAGGGTAATTCACCCCTCCACTTT
TRBV27	many	NA	TRBJ2-1	CASSSPNLAGEQFF	TGTGCCAGCAGCTCGCCCAACTTAGCCGGTGAGCAGTTCTTC
TRBV6-2/TRBV6-3	NA	NA	TRBJ1-5	CASQAGYSNQPQHF	TGTGCCAGCCAGGCCGGTTATAGCAATCAGCCCCAGCATTTT
TRBV9	many	TRBD2	TRBJ2-3	CASSVEGGGGSTDTQYF	TGTGCCAGCAGCGTAGAGGGCGGGGGGGGCTCCACAGATACGCAGTATTTT
TRBV6-2/TRBV6-3	many	NA	TRBJ2-3	CASSYSGLPGTDTQYF	TGTGCCAGCAGTTACTCGGGACTCCCCGGCACAGATACGCAGTATTTT
TRBV6-5	NA	NA	TRBJ2-7	CASRRDRPPYEQYF	TGTGCCAGCAGAAGAGACAGGCCTCCCTACGAGCAGTACTTC
TRBV7-6	many	NA	TRBJ1-1	CASSLNLGTEAFF	TGTGCCAGCAGCTTGAACTTGGGGACTGAAGCTTTCTTT
TRBV7-2	many	TRBD1	TRBJ1-1	CASSFPRGQGNTEAFF	TGTGCCAGCAGCTTTCCACGGGGACAGGGGAACACTGAAGCTTTCTTT
TRBV6-5	many	TRBD1	TRBJ1-2	CASSYSLSDRVYYGYTF	TGTGCCAGCAGTTACTCTCTCTCGGACAGGGTATACTATGGCTACACCTTC
TRBV5-1	many	TRBD2	TRBJ2-1	CASSETGTTYNEQFF	TGCGCCAGCAGCGAGACCGGGACTACCTACAATGAGCAGTTCTTC
TRBV12-5	many	TRBD1	TRBJ2-1	CASGLSRSGTGVSYNEQFF	TGTGCTAGTGGTTTGTCCCGATCCGGGACAGGGGTCTCCTACAATGAGCAGTTCTTC
TRBV7-6	NA	NA	TRBJ2-3	CASSPGDRTLTQYF	TGTGCCAGCAGCCCAGGGGACCGCACACTTACGCAGTATTTT
TRBV15	NA	NA	TRBJ1-2	CATSRDRGAYGYTF	TGTGCCACCAGCAGAGACCGGGGGGCCTATGGCTACACCTTC
TRBV5-6	NA	NA	TRBJ1-1	CASSPVPARLSTEAFF	TGTGCCAGCAGCCCCGTTCCCGCTCGATTGAGCACTGAAGCTTTCTTT
TRBV5-1	many	NA	TRBJ2-3	CASSLRYTDTQYF	TGCGCCAGCAGCCTAAGATACACAGATACGCAGTATTTT
TRBV7-2	many	NA	TRBJ2-3	CASSGGPADTQYF	TGTGCCAGCAGCGGGGGGCCCGCAGATACGCAGTATTTT
TRBV29-1	many	NA	TRBJ2-7	CSVDGPFSYEQYF	TGCAGCGTTGATGGGCCTTTCTCCTACGAGCAGTACTTC
TRBV5-6	many	NA	TRBJ1-2	CASSLGGPDGYTF	TGTGCCAGCAGCCTAGGGGGGCCCGATGGCTACACCTTC
TRBV7-2	many	NA	TRBJ2-5	CASSFGIAQETQYF	TGTGCCAGCAGCTTTGGTATTGCACAAGAGACCCAGTACTTC
TRBV20-1	many	TRBD1	TRBJ1-1	CSARQGATEAFF	TGCAGTGCTAGACAGGGGGCGACTGAAGCTTTCTTT
TRBV7-6	many	NA	TRBJ2-6	CASSLEHRTRSGANVLTF	TGTGCCAGCAGCTTAGAGCACAGAACCCGCTCTGGGGCCAACGTCCTGACTTTC
TRBV20-1	NA	NA	TRBJ1-1	CSANPVGRVSTEAFF	TGCAGTGCTAACCCGGTGGGGAGGGTGAGCACTGAAGCTTTCTTT
TRBV10-3	many	NA	TRBJ1-1	CAISEGQTNTEAFF	TGTGCCATCAGTGAGGGACAGACCAACACTGAAGCTTTCTTT
TRBV4-1	many	NA	TRBJ1-4	CASSYLGRVGEKLFF	TGCGCCAGCAGCTATCTGGGCCGCGTAGGGGAAAAACTGTTTTTT
TRBV20-1	many	TRBD1	TRBJ1-2	CSATGTGLGGYTF	TGCAGTGCTACCGGGACAGGTCTAGGAGGCTACACCTTC
TRBV20-1	many	NA	TRBJ2-3	CSALGGRASTDTQYF	TGCAGTGCTCTGGGGGGCCGGGCTAGCACAGATACGCAGTATTTT
TRBV2	few	NA	TRBJ1-5	CASSNGPPRPQNF	TGTGCCAGCAGTAACGGGCCTCCGAGGCCCCAGAATTTT
TRBV12-3/TRBV12-4	NA	NA	TRBJ1-6	CASSLVPGRSPLNF	TGTGCCAGCAGTTTAGTCCCGGGACGTTCACCCCTCAACTTT
TRBV4-3	many	TRBD2	TRBJ2-1	CASSQDVIRGGQNEQFF	TGCGCCAGCAGCCAAGATGTGATCCGGGGGGGGCAGAATGAGCAGTTCTTC
TRBV4-1	many	TRBD1	TRBJ2-5	CASSPPDRVGETQYF	TGCGCCAGCAGCCCGCCTGACAGGGTGGGGGAGACCCAGTACTTC
TRBV24-1	NA	NA	TRBJ2-1	CATSDKGLEQFF	TGTGCCACCAGCGATAAGGGGCTTGAGCAGTTCTTC
TRBV20-1	many	TRBD2	TRBJ2-3	CSAGIAGGTIDTQYF	TGCAGTGCTGGGATAGCGGGGGGGACGATAGATACGCAGTATTTT
TRBV3-1	many	TRBD1	TRBJ1-5	CASSPGQGRNQPQHF	TGTGCCAGCAGCCCCGGACAGGGCAGGAATCAGCCCCAGCATTTT
TRBV7-9	few	TRBD2	TRBJ2-1	CASSAGLAGAVKQFF	TGTGCCAGCAGCGCGGGACTAGCGGGGGCCGTTAAGCAGTTCTTC
TRBV6-1	many	TRBD1	TRBJ1-5	CASSKTSGQNQPQNF	TGTGCCAGCAGTAAAACCTCGGGACAGAATCAGCCCCAGAATTTT
TRBV6-2/TRBV6-3	medium-sized	NA	TRBJ1-1	CASSYSNADNTEAFF	TGTGCCAGCAGTTACTCGAATGCAGACAACACTGAAGCTTTCTTT
TRBV10-3	many	NA	TRBJ1-3	CAISPGSLSGNTIYF	TGTGCCATCAGCCCCGGGTCTCTCTCTGGAAACACCATATATTTT
TRBV18	few	TRBD1	TRBJ2-7	CASSLQGFYEQYF	TGTGCCAGCTCACTACAGGGGTTCTACGAGCAGTACTTC
TRBV6-2/TRBV6-3	NA	NA	TRBJ1-2	CASSYYGGYTF	TGTGCCAGCAGTTACTACGGAGGCTACACCTTC
TRBV6-2/TRBV6-3	many	TRBD2	TRBJ2-5	CASSSAGGLQETQYF	TGTGCCAGCAGCTCAGCGGGGGGACTACAAGAGACCCAGTACTTC
TRBV20-1	many	NA	TRBJ1-1	CSAQRGGDTEAFF	TGCAGTGCCCAACGAGGAGGGGACACTGAAGCTTTCTTT
TRBV6-6	many	NA	TRBJ2-5	CASSSTVTRGETQYF	TGTGCCAGCAGTTCGACAGTCACCAGGGGAGAGACCCAGTACTTC
TRBV4-3	few	NA	TRBJ2-3	CASSQDFGTPTRDTQYF	TGCGCCAGCAGCCAAGATTTTGGGACTCCCACTCGGGATACGCAGTATTTT
TRBV20-1	many	NA	TRBJ2-5	CSARRAAAQETQYF	TGCAGTGCTAGGAGGGCCGCAGCACAAGAGACCCAGTACTTC
TRBV5-1	many	TRBD1	TRBJ2-7	CASSQTPPGQGYGEQYF	TGCGCCAGCAGTCAAACACCCCCGGGACAGGGTTACGGCGAGCAGTACTTC
TRBV5-1	many	NA	TRBJ2-4	CASSFSWATGMTKNIQYF	TGCGCCAGCAGCTTCTCCTGGGCAACAGGGATGACCAAAAACATTCAGTACTTC
TRBV9	many	TRBD2	TRBJ2-1	CASSELAGGYNEQFF	TGTGCCAGCAGCGAACTAGCGGGGGGTTACAATGAGCAGTTCTTC